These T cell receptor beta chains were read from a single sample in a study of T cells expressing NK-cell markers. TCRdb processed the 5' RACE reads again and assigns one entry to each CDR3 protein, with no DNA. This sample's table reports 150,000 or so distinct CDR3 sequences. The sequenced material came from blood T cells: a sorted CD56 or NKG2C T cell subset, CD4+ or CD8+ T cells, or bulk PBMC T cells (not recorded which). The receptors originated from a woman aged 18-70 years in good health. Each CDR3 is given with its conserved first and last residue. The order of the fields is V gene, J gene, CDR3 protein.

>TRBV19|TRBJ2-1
CASSSRRGNEQFF
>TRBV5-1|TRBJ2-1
CASSPPGTSGYNEQFF
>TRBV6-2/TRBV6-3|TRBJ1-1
CASSYQRPDPERRMNTEAFF
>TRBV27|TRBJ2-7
CASSSRGSYEQYF
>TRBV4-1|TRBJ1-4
CASSQGEIEKLFF
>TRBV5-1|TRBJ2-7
CASSFRAGGSSYEQYF
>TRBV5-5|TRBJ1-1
CASSLATAASNTEAFF
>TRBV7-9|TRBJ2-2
CASSLRRTENTGELFF
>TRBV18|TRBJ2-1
CASSPGGGHSEQFF
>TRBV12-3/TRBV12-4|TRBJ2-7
CASHLSGATYEQYF
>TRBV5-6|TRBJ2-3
CASSLKGGTNTQYF
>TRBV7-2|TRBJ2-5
CASSNSRGETQYF
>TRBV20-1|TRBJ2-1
CSARDLIARSSYNEQFF
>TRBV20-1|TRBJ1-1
CSARSFTGGNTEAFF
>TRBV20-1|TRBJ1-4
CSARGTVTNEKLFF
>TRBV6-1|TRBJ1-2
CASSEGGSSNYGYTF
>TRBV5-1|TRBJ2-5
CASRQDRTQETQYF
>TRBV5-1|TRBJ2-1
CASTPREASGANNEQFF
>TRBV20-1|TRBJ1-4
CSASDGTYEKLFF
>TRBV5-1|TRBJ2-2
CASSPSGTGTGELFF
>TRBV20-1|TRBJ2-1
CSASRQFNEQFF